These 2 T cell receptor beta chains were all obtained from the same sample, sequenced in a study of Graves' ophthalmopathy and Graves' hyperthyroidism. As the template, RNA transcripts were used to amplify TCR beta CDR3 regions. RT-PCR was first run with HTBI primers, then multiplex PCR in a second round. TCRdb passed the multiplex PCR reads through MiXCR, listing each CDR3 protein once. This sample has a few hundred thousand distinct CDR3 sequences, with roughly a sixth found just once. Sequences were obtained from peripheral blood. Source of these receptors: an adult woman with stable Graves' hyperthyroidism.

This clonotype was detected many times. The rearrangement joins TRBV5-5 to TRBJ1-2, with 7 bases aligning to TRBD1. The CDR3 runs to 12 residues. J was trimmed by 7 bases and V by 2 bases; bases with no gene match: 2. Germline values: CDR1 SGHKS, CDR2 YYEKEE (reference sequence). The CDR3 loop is CASSFNRGGYTF. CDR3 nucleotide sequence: TGTGCCAGCAGCTTTAACAGGGGTGGCTACACCTTC.

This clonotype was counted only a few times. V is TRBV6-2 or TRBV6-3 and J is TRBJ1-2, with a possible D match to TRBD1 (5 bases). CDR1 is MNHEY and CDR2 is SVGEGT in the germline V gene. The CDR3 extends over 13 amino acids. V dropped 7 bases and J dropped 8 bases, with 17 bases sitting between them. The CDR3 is CASTPPGGEGYTF. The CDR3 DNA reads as TGTGCCAGCACTCCTCCCGGGGGTGAAGGCTACACCTTC.